These 21 T cell receptor beta chains originate from one sample sequenced in a study of identifying expanded T cells in peripheral blood. Profiling relied on immunoSEQ multiplex PCR, and the TCRdb table lists in-frame clones only, not all of them. The sample consists of around 78,000 clones, 84% of them appearing once. The material sequenced was blood. The receptors come from a person aged 18 to 75 in good health.

The chain is built from TRBV27 and TRBJ1-1; TRBD1 might be the D (5 bases). The CDR3 sequence is 13 residues long. V was cut by 5 bases and J by 4 bases, with 11 bases left in between. Germline lookup yields CDR1 MNHEY and CDR2 SMNVEV (reference sequence). CDR3 sequence: CASSLLTATEAFF. The CDR3 nucleotides are TGTGCCAGCAGTCTACTGACAGCCACTGAAGCTTTCTTT.

V and J are TRBV19 and TRBJ1-1, with a weak D call TRBD1 (5 bases). Germline values: CDR1 LNHDA, CDR2 SQIVND (reference sequence). The CDR3 consists of 15 residues. V dropped 4 bases and J dropped 0 bases, with 12 bases sitting between them. This CDR3 is CASSRDGGMNTEAFF. CDR3 DNA: TGTGCCAGTAGTAGAGATGGGGGGATGAACACTGAAGCTTTCTTT.

The gene calls are TRBV9 and TRBJ2-1, with 7 nucleotides matching TRBD2. The CDR3 is made up of 15 amino acids. V trimming: 0 bases; J trimming: 5 bases; junction bases outside the gene matches: 5. Germline CDR1 reads SGDLS; CDR2 reads YYNGEE. The DNA for the CDR3 is TGTGCCAGCAGCGTAGCGGGCGGGAGAAACAATGAGCAGTTCTTC. Amino acids: CASSVAGGRNNEQFF.

The rearrangement joins TRBV18 to TRBJ1-4; D is perhaps TRBD1 (5 bases). Trimming pared 2 bases from V and 8 bases from J, leaving 12 bases between. Germline V gene sequence: CDR1 KGHSH, CDR2 LQKENI. CDR3 length equals 14 residues. CDR3 region: CASSPWGSGEKLFF. The CDR3, as DNA: TGTGCCAGCTCACCATGGGGGTCCGGGGAAAAACTGTTTTTT.

This chain joins TRBV7-3 and TRBJ1-5; D is possibly TRBD1 (5 bases). The germline V gene encodes CDR1 SGHTA and CDR2 FQGTGA. The V gene lost 4 bases and the J gene lost 5 bases, with 9 bases spanning the gap. CDR3 length equals 13 residues. The CDR3 coding sequence is TGTGCCAGCAGCTCGGCGGGGGATCAGCCCCAGCATTTT. It specifies CASSSAGDQPQHF.

The rearrangement links TRBV6-6 to TRBJ1-2; a weak D match, TRBD1 (5 bases). CDR3 length equals 14 residues. V gave up 8 bases and J gave up 3 bases, with 16 bases separating them. The germline V gene has CDR1 MNHNY and CDR2 SVGAGI (reference sequence). CDR3 sequence (DNA): TGTGCCAGCTTGTCGTCGGGGCGGGACTATGGCTACACCTTC. Translating it yields CASLSSGRDYGYTF.

The chain carries TRBV19 and TRBJ1-1; 10 bases line up with TRBD1. V dropped 7 bases and J dropped 8; count of bases not matched to a gene: 13. Germline loops: CDR1 LNHDA, CDR2 SQIVND (reference sequence). The CDR3 is made up of 15 amino acids. Here the CDR3 DNA reads TGTGCCAGTAACTCCCTGGACAGGGGGAATATCGAAGCTTTCTTT. As protein: CASNSLDRGNIEAFF.

The chain carries TRBV7-2 and TRBJ2-2; 8 bases map to TRBD1. Germline CDR1 is SGHTA and CDR2 is FQGNSA. Unmatched junction bases numbered 3, after V lost 2 bases and J lost 1 base. This CDR3 spans 16 amino acids. In DNA, the CDR3 is TGTGCCAGCAGCTTATCCGGGACAGGGAACACCGGGGAGCTGTTTTTT. Protein sequence: CASSLSGTGNTGELFF.

V and J are TRBV9 and TRBJ2-1; 9 bases fit TRBD1. J lost 6 bases, V lost 0 bases, and 7 bases had no gene match. Germline CDR1 is SGDLS and CDR2 is YYNGEE. There are 16 residues in the CDR3. The CDR3: CASSVGGQGMVNEQFF. The CDR3 coding sequence is TGTGCCAGCAGCGTAGGGGGACAGGGTATGGTCAATGAGCAGTTCTTC.

In this sample, this clone turned up once. The chain combines TRBV5-4 with TRBJ2-2, with no clear D. V lost 0 bases and J lost 2, with 11 bases in between. Germline V gene data show CDR1 as SGHNT and CDR2 as YYREEE (reference sequence). The CDR3 runs to 16 residues. In nucleotides, the CDR3 is TGTGCCAGCAGCTTGGACCCAGACGCCAACACCGGGGAGCTGTTTTTT. This gives the protein CASSLDPDANTGELFF.

The chain is built from TRBV5-1 and TRBJ2-5, with 7 bases lining up with TRBD1. This CDR3 is 17 amino acids long. J was trimmed by 1 base and V by 0 bases; bases with no gene match: 9. CDR1 is SGHRS and CDR2 is YFSETQ in the germline V gene. The CDR3 here is CASSLGGQNGIQETQYF. CDR3 nucleotides: TGCGCCAGCAGCTTGGGGGGACAGAATGGTATCCAAGAGACCCAGTACTTC.

This rearrangement joins TRBV5-8 to TRBJ2-5; D call uncertain. Deletions cut 4 bases from V and 5 bases from J, with 21 bases between. Looked up from germline, CDR1 is SGHTS and CDR2 is YDEGEE. The CDR3 length is 16 residues. DNA of the CDR3: TGTGCCAGCAGCCGCGACCGGGCTCCAAGTGGGGAGACCCAGTACTTC. The encoded protein is CASSRDRAPSGETQYF.

This chain uses TRBV15 with TRBJ2-5; 12 bases map to TRBD2. Per the germline V gene, CDR1 is LNHNV and CDR2 is YYDKDF (reference sequence). The CDR3 loop spans 16 amino acids. V shed 1 base and J 5 bases; nucleotides not matched to a gene: 5. CDR3 in DNA: TGTGCCACCAGCAGAGCCACTAGCGGGAGGTCTGAGACCCAGTACTTC. Translated, it gives CATSRATSGRSETQYF.

V is TRBV7-6 and J is TRBJ2-7; a weak D match, TRBD2 (6 bases). The CDR3 has 15 amino acids. Germline-derived CDR1 and CDR2 are SGHVS and FNYEAQ. Deletions cut 1 base from V and 2 bases from J, with 12 bases between. CDR3 amino acids: CASSLEGGVAYEQYF. The CDR3 region has the DNA TGTGCCAGCAGCTTAGAGGGCGGGGTAGCCTACGAGCAGTACTTC. Full variable domain (rest looked up from reference TRBV7-6 and TRBJ2-7): GAGVSQSPRYKVTKRGQDVALRCDPISGHVSLYWYRQALGQGPEFLTYFNYEAQQDKSGLPNDRFSAERPEGSISTLTIQRTEQRDSAMYRCASSLEGGVAYEQYFGPGTRLTVT.

This clone was detected only once. The V gene is TRBV27, the J gene TRBJ2-5, with TRBD2 matching over 8 bases. Germline V CDR1 and CDR2: MNHEY, SMNVEV (reference sequence). The V segment lost 5 bases and the J segment 2 bases; nucleotides outside the gene matches: 16. The CDR3 covers 18 residues. CDR3 in amino acids: CASSPIVAGGPLQETQYF. The CDR3 region has the DNA TGTGCCAGCAGTCCCATCGTCGCGGGAGGCCCCCTGCAAGAGACCCAGTACTTC.

The chain combines TRBV5-6 with TRBJ2-5; no definite D call. V was cut by 3 bases and J by 7 bases, with 10 bases left in between. Germline V gene lookup returns CDR1 SGHDT and CDR2 YYEEEE. The CDR3 has 12 amino acids. The CDR3 nucleotides read TGTGCCAGCAGCTCTGATATGGTGACCCAGTACTTC. This translates into CASSSDMVTQYF.

The rearrangement uses TRBV4-1 and TRBJ1-1; possibly TRBD1 for D (5 bases). Trimming cost V 1 base and J 0 bases, with 12 bases left between them. The CDR3 length is 16 residues. The germline gives CDR1 MGHRA, CDR2 YSYEKL. CDR3 sequence: CASSQGRGVLNTEAFF. The CDR3 DNA sequence: TGCGCCAGCAGCCAAGGTCGGGGCGTATTGAACACTGAAGCTTTCTTT.

The CDR3 DNA is TGTGCCAGCAGACGTGGGACAGCCAGAGCCAAAAACATTCAGTACTTC. It specifies CASRRGTARAKNIQYF. The V call is TRBV2, the J call TRBJ2-4; 7 nucleotides match TRBD1. This CDR3 region has 16 residues. The germline V gene encodes CDR1 SNHLY and CDR2 FYNNEI. Trimming removed 6 bases from V and 0 bases from J; junction bases left unmatched: 8.

A few counts support this clone. The chain uses TRBV7-9 and TRBJ1-2, with D maybe TRBD1 (6 bases). This CDR3 has 13 amino acids. Germline CDR1 and CDR2: SEHNR and FQNEAQ (reference sequence). V gave up 6 bases and J gave up 5 bases, with 13 bases separating them. The CDR3 loop is CASSLDRAYGYTF. CDR3 sequence (DNA): TGTGCCAGCAGTTTGGACAGAGCATATGGCTACACCTTC.

The CDR3 DNA sequence: TGTGCCAGCAGCTTAAACGCTGGGGGGCCCCAGCATTTT. Its protein product is CASSLNAGGPQHF. V gene TRBV7-3 combines with J gene TRBJ1-5; tentative D call: TRBD1 (5 bases). CDR3 size: 13 residues. V was pared by 1 base and J by 9 bases, with 10 bases between. Germline CDR1 is SGHTA and CDR2 is FQGTGA.

V usage is TRBV15 and J usage is TRBJ2-5; 7 nucleotides line up with TRBD2. Germline trimming cut 0 bases from V and 5 bases from J; bases unmatched to any gene: 9. CDR1 is LNHNV and CDR2 is YYDKDF in the germline V gene (reference sequence). The CDR3 is 16 residues long. As DNA, the CDR3 is TGTGCCACCAGCAGAGACCTAGCGCGGGGAGGGGAGACCCAGTACTTC. Amino acid sequence: CATSRDLARGGETQYF.